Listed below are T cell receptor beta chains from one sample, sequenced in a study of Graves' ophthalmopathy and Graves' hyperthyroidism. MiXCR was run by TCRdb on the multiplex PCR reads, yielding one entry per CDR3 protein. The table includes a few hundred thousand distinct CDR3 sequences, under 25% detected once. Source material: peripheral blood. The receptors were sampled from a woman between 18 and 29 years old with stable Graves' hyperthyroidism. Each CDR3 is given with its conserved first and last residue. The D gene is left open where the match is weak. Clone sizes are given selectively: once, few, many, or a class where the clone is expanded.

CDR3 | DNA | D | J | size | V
CATGQGLQETQYF | TGTGCCACCGGACAGGGCTTACAAGAGACCCAGTACTTC | TRBD1 | TRBJ2-5 | many | TRBV15
CASSRPDSETQYF | TGTGCCAGCAGCCGGCCGGACTCGGAGACCCAGTACTTC | NA | TRBJ2-5 | many | TRBV6-5
CAWDRRDTEAFF | TGTGCCTGGGACAGGAGGGACACTGAAGCTTTCTTT | NA | TRBJ1-1 | many | TRBV30
CASSLEGGTGELFF | TGTGCCAGCAGCTTAGAAGGTGGCACCGGGGAGCTGTTTTTT | NA | TRBJ2-2 | few | TRBV7-9
CASNFPLADNTGELFF | TGTGCCAGCAATTTTCCCCTAGCGGATAACACCGGGGAGCTGTTTTTT | TRBD2 | TRBJ2-2 | many | TRBV2
CSAIERYEQYF | TGCAGTGCCATAGAACGCTACGAGCAGTACTTC | NA | TRBJ2-7 | many | TRBV20-1
CASSSHESSHEQYF | TGTGCCAGCAGCTCCCATGAATCCTCCCACGAGCAGTACTTC | NA | TRBJ2-7 | many | TRBV7-8
CASKGSTNIKYF | TGTGCCAGCAAGGGTAGCACAAACATTAAGTACTTC | NA | TRBJ2-4 | few | TRBV2
CASSQRFQETQYF | TGCGCCAGCAGCCAAAGGTTCCAAGAGACCCAGTACTTC | NA | TRBJ2-5 | many | TRBV4-1
CASSGSLAGTGELFF | TGTGCCAGCAGCGGCTCTCTTGCGGGCACCGGGGAGCTGTTTTTT | NA | TRBJ2-2 | NA | TRBV9
CATSRAGDSSNTGELFF | TGTGCCACCAGCAGAGCCGGGGACAGCTCGAACACCGGGGAGCTGTTTTTT | TRBD1 | TRBJ2-2 | many | TRBV15
CASSASPGTNYGYTF | TGTGCCAGCAGTGCCTCGCCAGGGACTAACTATGGCTACACCTTC | NA | TRBJ1-2 | many | TRBV2
CASSSGLAGVASGELFF | TGTGCCAGCAGCTCGGGACTAGCGGGAGTAGCCTCCGGGGAGCTGTTTTTT | TRBD2 | TRBJ2-2 | NA | TRBV11-2
CSVERAGATEAFF | TGCAGCGTTGAACGGGCGGGGGCCACTGAAGCTTTCTTT | NA | TRBJ1-1 | many | TRBV29-1
CASSYTSRDRFRQPQHF | TGTGCCAGCAGTTACACGTCCCGGGACAGGTTCCGTCAGCCCCAGCATTTT | TRBD1 | TRBJ1-5 | NA | TRBV6-5
CASRNNYGYTF | TGTGCCAGCAGGAACAACTATGGCTACACCTTC | NA | TRBJ1-2 | many | TRBV6-1
CASGLLRDGRETQYF | TGCGCCAGCGGTTTACTCAGGGACGGAAGAGAGACCCAGTACTTC | NA | TRBJ2-5 | NA | TRBV10-2
CASSLRGGSYEQYF | TGTGCCAGCAGCTTACGAGGAGGGTCCTACGAGCAGTACTTC | NA | TRBJ2-7 | many | TRBV11-2
CASSQVGRPYEQYF | TGCGCCAGCAGCCAAGTAGGGCGCCCCTACGAGCAGTACTTC | NA | TRBJ2-7 | NA | TRBV4-1